A selection of T cell receptor beta chains follows, all from one sample in a study of Ad26.COV2.S vaccination and SARS-CoV-2 variants. Measured with immunoSEQ multiplex PCR; TCRdb has only the in-frame clones, and not every one. The sample lists about 680,000 clones, roughly 90% occurring once. This sample comprised peripheral blood, obtained in a trial of Ad26.COV2.S vaccine versus placebo. Every receptor here comes from a person aged 18 to 65 who received the Ad26.COV2.S COVID-19 vaccine or a placebo. Both conserved end residues are part of each CDR3. Fields, in order: CDR3 DNA, CDR3 protein, clone size, V gene, J gene, D gene. D genes are given only for firm matches. Rows may omit the clone size; those that give it use once, few, many or a size class.

cdr3_nt: TGTGCCAGCAGCTCGCAGCGAGGGCATTTCTATGGCTACACCTTC
cdr3_aa: CASSSQRGHFYGYTF
clone_size: .
v_call: TRBV7-9
j_call: TRBJ1-2
d_call: .

cdr3_nt: TGCAGTGCTAAGGGGTCCGGGGAGCTGTTTTTT
cdr3_aa: CSAKGSGELFF
clone_size: .
v_call: TRBV20-1
j_call: TRBJ2-2
d_call: .

cdr3_nt: TGTGCCATCAGTGAGTCGGGCGGGTACTATAATTCACCCCTCCACTTT
cdr3_aa: CAISESGGYYNSPLHF
clone_size: once
v_call: TRBV10-3
j_call: TRBJ1-6
d_call: .

cdr3_nt: TGTGCCAGCTCACCGGGAGGAACCGGGGAGCTGTTTTTT
cdr3_aa: CASSPGGTGELFF
clone_size: .
v_call: TRBV18
j_call: TRBJ2-2
d_call: .

cdr3_nt: TGTGCCAGCAGCTTATCGGGGGTCAACAATGAGCAGTTCTTC
cdr3_aa: CASSLSGVNNEQFF
clone_size: .
v_call: TRBV13
j_call: TRBJ2-1
d_call: .

cdr3_nt: TGTGCCACCAGTGATTCGCTCTCCCCAACGGAGACCCAGTACTTC
cdr3_aa: CATSDSLSPTETQYF
clone_size: .
v_call: TRBV24-1
j_call: TRBJ2-5
d_call: .

cdr3_nt: TGTGCCAGCGGCCGACTAGCGGAGGGTAATGAGCAGTTCTTC
cdr3_aa: CASGRLAEGNEQFF
clone_size: once
v_call: TRBV5-4
j_call: TRBJ2-1
d_call: TRBD2

cdr3_nt: TGTGCCAGCAGTGAAGGTCTTTTTGGTCCGACTGAAGCTTTCTTT
cdr3_aa: CASSEGLFGPTEAFF
clone_size: once
v_call: TRBV2
j_call: TRBJ1-1
d_call: .

cdr3_nt: TGTGCCAGCAGACAGACGAATCAGCCCCAGCATTTT
cdr3_aa: CASRQTNQPQHF
clone_size: .
v_call: TRBV2
j_call: TRBJ1-5
d_call: .

cdr3_nt: TGCGCCAGCAGTGGGACTCAGAACACCGGGGAGCTGTTTTTT
cdr3_aa: CASSGTQNTGELFF
clone_size: .
v_call: TRBV5-1
j_call: TRBJ2-2
d_call: .

cdr3_nt: TGTGCCAGCAGCAAGGACAGGGGGACGAACACTGAAGCTTTCTTT
cdr3_aa: CASSKDRGTNTEAFF
clone_size: once
v_call: TRBV7-2
j_call: TRBJ1-1
d_call: TRBD1

cdr3_nt: TGTGCCAGCAGCCGGGGCATCCGAAATGAAAAACTGTTTTTT
cdr3_aa: CASSRGIRNEKLFF
clone_size: .
v_call: TRBV14
j_call: TRBJ1-4
d_call: .

cdr3_nt: TGTGCCAGTATAGCCAACTCCATCGGGACATCCTATGGCTACACCTTC
cdr3_aa: CASIANSIGTSYGYTF
clone_size: .
v_call: TRBV19
j_call: TRBJ1-2
d_call: .

cdr3_nt: TGTGCCAGCTCACGGACGGGGGGCACAGATACGCAGTATTTT
cdr3_aa: CASSRTGGTDTQYF
clone_size: .
v_call: TRBV18
j_call: TRBJ2-3
d_call: .

cdr3_nt: TGTGCCAGCAGCTTAGCGGGGGGGGCTGGTGGAGAGACCCAGTACTTC
cdr3_aa: CASSLAGGAGGETQYF
clone_size: once
v_call: TRBV7-2
j_call: TRBJ2-5
d_call: .

cdr3_nt: TGTGCCAGCAGCTTAGGGCCGCGAATTTTCTACGAGCAGTACTTC
cdr3_aa: CASSLGPRIFYEQYF
clone_size: once
v_call: TRBV11-2
j_call: TRBJ2-7
d_call: .

cdr3_nt: TGTGCCAGCAGCCGGGACAGGGGAAGTCAGCCCCAGCATTTT
cdr3_aa: CASSRDRGSQPQHF
clone_size: .
v_call: TRBV5-6
j_call: TRBJ1-5
d_call: TRBD1

cdr3_nt: TGTGCCAGCAGCTTGGCTCGGGGGACTGAAGCTTTCTTT
cdr3_aa: CASSLARGTEAFF
clone_size: .
v_call: TRBV11-3
j_call: TRBJ1-1
d_call: .

cdr3_nt: TGTGCCAGTAGTATGACCCTTTTTAGGGATCAGCCCCAGCATTTT
cdr3_aa: CASSMTLFRDQPQHF
clone_size: .
v_call: TRBV19
j_call: TRBJ1-5
d_call: .

cdr3_nt: TGTGCCAGCAGTCTACAGGGGGCCACAAGTGACTTC
cdr3_aa: CASSLQGATSDF
clone_size: .
v_call: TRBV6-2/TRBV6-3
j_call: TRBJ2-7
d_call: TRBD1

cdr3_nt: TGTGCCAGCAGTTACAAGCTAGCGGGAGACGAGCAGTACTTC
cdr3_aa: CASSYKLAGDEQYF
clone_size: .
v_call: TRBV6-5
j_call: TRBJ2-7
d_call: TRBD2

cdr3_nt: TGTGCCAGCAGTCGGGACCTCGGAGAGACCCAGTACTTC
cdr3_aa: CASSRDLGETQYF
clone_size: .
v_call: TRBV11-2
j_call: TRBJ2-5
d_call: .

cdr3_nt: TGTGCCAGTAGTATAGTTATGGGCAACACTGAAGCTTTCTTT
cdr3_aa: CASSIVMGNTEAFF
clone_size: .
v_call: TRBV19
j_call: TRBJ1-1
d_call: .

cdr3_nt: TGTGCCAGCAGCTCGGGGGTAATAGCGGGAGACGAGACCCAGTACTTC
cdr3_aa: CASSSGVIAGDETQYF
clone_size: once
v_call: TRBV11-2
j_call: TRBJ2-5
d_call: TRBD2

cdr3_nt: TGCAGCGTTGAAGGATGGATTTCAACAGGGTTTGACACTGAAGCTTTCTTT
cdr3_aa: CSVEGWISTGFDTEAFF
clone_size: .
v_call: TRBV29-1
j_call: TRBJ1-1
d_call: .

cdr3_nt: TGCGCCAGCAGCCCAATGGAAGGGGATCCATATAATTCACCCCTCCACTTT
cdr3_aa: CASSPMEGDPYNSPLHF
clone_size: .
v_call: TRBV4-3
j_call: TRBJ1-6
d_call: .

cdr3_nt: TGTGCCAGTCATACACGACAGGGATTGAGGCAGTTCTTC
cdr3_aa: CASHTRQGLRQFF
clone_size: .
v_call: TRBV19
j_call: TRBJ2-1
d_call: TRBD1

cdr3_nt: TGTGCCAGCAGTCGCTTGGGTCTGGCAGAGACCCAGTACTTC
cdr3_aa: CASSRLGLAETQYF
clone_size: .
v_call: TRBV6-2/TRBV6-3
j_call: TRBJ2-5
d_call: .

cdr3_nt: TGTGCCACCAGCAGAGTCCGCTTAGGACAGGGCAAAGAGACCCAGTACTTC
cdr3_aa: CATSRVRLGQGKETQYF
clone_size: .
v_call: TRBV15
j_call: TRBJ2-5
d_call: TRBD1

cdr3_nt: TGTGCCATCAGTGAGGGTGGGACAACCGCTCCCAGAACGCAGTATTTT
cdr3_aa: CAISEGGTTAPRTQYF
clone_size: once
v_call: TRBV10-3
j_call: TRBJ2-3
d_call: .

cdr3_nt: TGTGCCAGCAGTTACTCCGGGGAGGACACAGATACGCAGTATTTT
cdr3_aa: CASSYSGEDTDTQYF
clone_size: .
v_call: TRBV6-2/TRBV6-3
j_call: TRBJ2-3
d_call: .

cdr3_nt: TGTGCCAGCAGTGCTTTTAGCGGGAGAAGTAATGAGCAGTTCTTC
cdr3_aa: CASSAFSGRSNEQFF
clone_size: .
v_call: TRBV2
j_call: TRBJ2-1
d_call: TRBD2

cdr3_nt: TGTGCCAGCAGCCAGACAAGCGGGAGGGTTTACAATGAGCAGTTCTTC
cdr3_aa: CASSQTSGRVYNEQFF
clone_size: .
v_call: TRBV4-2
j_call: TRBJ2-1
d_call: TRBD2

cdr3_nt: TGTGCCTGGAGGGCCCGAAGCGAGCAGTACTTC
cdr3_aa: CAWRARSEQYF
clone_size: .
v_call: TRBV30
j_call: TRBJ2-7
d_call: .

cdr3_nt: TGTGCCAGCAGCTTGGGACTAGCGGGGCTCTCCTACGAGCAGTACTTC
cdr3_aa: CASSLGLAGLSYEQYF
clone_size: .
v_call: TRBV5-4
j_call: TRBJ2-7
d_call: TRBD2

cdr3_nt: TGTGCCACCAGCAGAAACAGGGGAGCTACTAATGAAAAACTGTTTTTT
cdr3_aa: CATSRNRGATNEKLFF
clone_size: few
v_call: TRBV15
j_call: TRBJ1-4
d_call: TRBD1

cdr3_nt: TGTGCCAGCAGTTTATCTGGGCGATACAGATCTAACTATGGCTACACCTTC
cdr3_aa: CASSLSGRYRSNYGYTF
clone_size: .
v_call: TRBV27
j_call: TRBJ1-2
d_call: .

cdr3_nt: TGTGCCAGCACCGAGGGGCTAGCGGGGGGGCAAGTAGATACGCAGTATTTT
cdr3_aa: CASTEGLAGGQVDTQYF
clone_size: .
v_call: TRBV11-2
j_call: TRBJ2-3
d_call: TRBD2

cdr3_nt: TGCGCCAGCAGCTCGGCGGAGGGGCTTCGAAGCGAGCAGTACTTC
cdr3_aa: CASSSAEGLRSEQYF
clone_size: .
v_call: TRBV5-1
j_call: TRBJ2-7
d_call: .

cdr3_nt: TGTGCCATCCCCTTAGCGGGGGGCGGGGATGAGCAGTTCTTC
cdr3_aa: CAIPLAGGGDEQFF
clone_size: .
v_call: TRBV5-4
j_call: TRBJ2-1
d_call: TRBD2

cdr3_nt: TGTGCCAGCAGTGAGGTCCCGAGATGGACCGGGGAGCTGTTTTTT
cdr3_aa: CASSEVPRWTGELFF
clone_size: .
v_call: TRBV2
j_call: TRBJ2-2
d_call: .

cdr3_nt: TGTGCCAGCAACATGGGGGGCAGACAAGAGACCCAGTACTTC
cdr3_aa: CASNMGGRQETQYF
clone_size: once
v_call: TRBV7-6
j_call: TRBJ2-5
d_call: .

cdr3_nt: TGCGCCAGCAGCTTGGGAGGGACTAGCGGTTACAATGAGCAGTTCTTC
cdr3_aa: CASSLGGTSGYNEQFF
clone_size: .
v_call: TRBV5-1
j_call: TRBJ2-1
d_call: TRBD2

cdr3_nt: TGTGCCAGCTCACCCACTAGCCCCACCGGGGAGCTGTTTTTT
cdr3_aa: CASSPTSPTGELFF
clone_size: .
v_call: TRBV18
j_call: TRBJ2-2
d_call: .

cdr3_nt: TGTGCCAGCAGCTTCTCGATCTACGAGCAGTACTTC
cdr3_aa: CASSFSIYEQYF
clone_size: .
v_call: TRBV5-6
j_call: TRBJ2-7
d_call: .

cdr3_nt: TGTGCCTGGAGTGTCCTAGAGGGTCGCTCTGAAGCTTTCTTT
cdr3_aa: CAWSVLEGRSEAFF
clone_size: .
v_call: TRBV30
j_call: TRBJ1-1
d_call: .

cdr3_nt: TGTGCCAGCAGCCCGATGGGTCTTCACACCGGGGAGCTGTTTTTT
cdr3_aa: CASSPMGLHTGELFF
clone_size: .
v_call: TRBV7-3
j_call: TRBJ2-2
d_call: .

cdr3_nt: TGCGCCAGCAGCCAACTCCTGATGGGCCACTCCTACAATGAGCAGTTCTTC
cdr3_aa: CASSQLLMGHSYNEQFF
clone_size: .
v_call: TRBV4-3
j_call: TRBJ2-1
d_call: .

cdr3_nt: TGCGCCAGCACCCCGGGTGGCTATGACTATGGCTACACCTTC
cdr3_aa: CASTPGGYDYGYTF
clone_size: .
v_call: TRBV5-1
j_call: TRBJ1-2
d_call: .

cdr3_nt: TGTGCCAGCAGTGAAGAGGGAAACTATGGCTACACCTTC
cdr3_aa: CASSEEGNYGYTF
clone_size: .
v_call: TRBV2
j_call: TRBJ1-2
d_call: .

cdr3_nt: TGTGCCAGTCGGCCGGGACAGGGGTTATTCTATGGCTACACCTTC
cdr3_aa: CASRPGQGLFYGYTF
clone_size: once
v_call: TRBV11-2
j_call: TRBJ1-2
d_call: TRBD1

cdr3_nt: TGTGCCAGTAGTGAGGGGTTGTGGGATCAGCCCCAGCATTTT
cdr3_aa: CASSEGLWDQPQHF
clone_size: .
v_call: TRBV19
j_call: TRBJ1-5
d_call: .

cdr3_nt: TGTGCCAGCAGTGAATTGAACCCCAGTCCTGCCGTCTCTGGAAACACCATATATTTT
cdr3_aa: CASSELNPSPAVSGNTIYF
clone_size: .
v_call: TRBV2
j_call: TRBJ1-3
d_call: .

cdr3_nt: TGTGCCAGCAGCGGGGGGAAGGGGCTACAAGAGACCCAGTACTTC
cdr3_aa: CASSGGKGLQETQYF
clone_size: .
v_call: TRBV5-6
j_call: TRBJ2-5
d_call: .

cdr3_nt: TGTGCCAGCAGCTTGGAGGACAGGGATGATTCACCCCTCCACTTT
cdr3_aa: CASSLEDRDDSPLHF
clone_size: .
v_call: TRBV7-2
j_call: TRBJ1-6
d_call: TRBD1

cdr3_nt: TGTGCCAGCAGCCAAACCGGAGGTCCGGGCTACGAGCAGTACTTC
cdr3_aa: CASSQTGGPGYEQYF
clone_size: .
v_call: TRBV4-2
j_call: TRBJ2-7
d_call: .